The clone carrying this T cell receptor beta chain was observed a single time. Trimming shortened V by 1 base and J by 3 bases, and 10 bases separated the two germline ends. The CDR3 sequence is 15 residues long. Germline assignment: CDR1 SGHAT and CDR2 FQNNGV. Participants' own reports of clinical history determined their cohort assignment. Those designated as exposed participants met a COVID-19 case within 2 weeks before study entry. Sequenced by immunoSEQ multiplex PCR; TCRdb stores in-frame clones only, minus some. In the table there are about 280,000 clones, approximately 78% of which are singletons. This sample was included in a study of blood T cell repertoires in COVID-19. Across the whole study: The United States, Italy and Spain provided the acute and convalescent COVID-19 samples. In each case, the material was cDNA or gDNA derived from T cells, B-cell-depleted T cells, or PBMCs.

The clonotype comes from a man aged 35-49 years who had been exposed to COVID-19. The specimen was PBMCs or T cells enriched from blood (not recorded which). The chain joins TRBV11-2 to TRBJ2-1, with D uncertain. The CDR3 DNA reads TGTGCCAGCAGCTTAGGAGTTCCGCTCTACAATGAGCAGTTCTTC. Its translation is CASSLGVPLYNEQFF. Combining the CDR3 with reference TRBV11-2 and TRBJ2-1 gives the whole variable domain EAGVAQSPRYKIIEKRQSVAFWCNPISGHATLYWYQQILGQGPKLLIQFQNNGVVDDSQLPKDRFSAERLKGVDSTLKIQPAKLEDSAVYLCASSLGVPLYNEQFFGPGTRLTVL.